This TCR beta chain emerged from a study of cytomegalovirus exposure and HLA in healthy donors. V gave up 4 bases and J gave up 4 bases, with 11 bases separating them. The CDR3 is made up of 13 amino acids. Germline CDR1 and CDR2: SGHNT and YYREEE (reference sequence). This clone was detected only a few times. Vbeta (60) and Jbeta (13) primers were used in the PCR. The repertoire was sequenced with immunoSEQ multiplex PCR; TCRdb's copy has only in-frame clones and lacks some. The sample shows roughly 120,000 clones, approximately 80% of them seen only once. This chain links TRBV5-4 with TRBJ1-1; perhaps TRBD1 as D (5 bases). Material: PBMCs. This clonotype was obtained from a young man in good health and CMV-seronegative. The CDR3 loop is CASSPEGSTEAFF. The DNA for the CDR3 is TGTGCCAGCAGCCCGGAGGGGTCCACTGAAGCTTTCTTT.